The subject of this entry is one TCR beta chain. This clonotype was detected only a few times. Its antigen is still unknown. Base qualities are missing; no much larger clone stands one base away. These data belong to a study of T cell repertoires in cytomegalovirus infection (dated by TCRdb to the late 2010s). Describing the broader study: Alongside well-studied HLA-B-restricted epitopes, the peptide stimulations were aimed at recently identified HLA-C-restricted CMV epitopes, whose presentation resists viral immunomodulation. Donor HLA type was relevant to the analysis, because carriage of CMV infection together with the matching HLA type was indicated by public TCR beta signatures.

V ends up 7 bases short and J 2 bases short, with an unmatched junction base count of 10. CDR1 MNHEY and CDR2 SVGEGT were looked up in the germline V gene. The CDR3 holds 17 amino acids from the cysteine to the phenylalanine. The only DNA kept is the CDR3, 51 bases in frame from the first base. The sequencing machine was an Illumina HiSeq 1500. Starting from the raw public reads, TCRdb applied fastp trimming at Q25, assembled clones with MiXCR and retained in-frame beta chains. When rows share a CDR3 protein, they turn into one entry using the most common DNA and genes. For this sample there are just under 500,000 distinct CDR3 sequences; 30% to 40% appear just once. The leading ten clones occupy about a sixth of the sample. Broad study findings and their caveats: In both this cohort and an independent cohort of 352 donors, the cumulative frequency of public TCR beta family members distinguished carriers of CMV infection plus the relevant HLA type. The ex vivo response was dominated by HLA-C-restricted CMV-specific TCR beta clonotypes, which also provided the single most frequent clonotype in two of eight donors.

The treatment or condition label on this specimen signifies: in vitro stimulation with specific CMV peptide epitopes to enrich CMV-specific T cells. Specimen: cultured PBMCs, collected from culture after CMV antigen stimulation. This TCR derives from a human donor in good health (CMV status not recorded). Some clones in this sample may be carry-over from other donors' samples. The chain uses TRBV6-2 or TRBV6-3 and TRBJ2-2; 10 central nucleotides agree with TRBD1. The CDR3 in this case is CASNGRDRGANTGELFF. The base sequence is TGTGCCAGCAACGGCCGGGACAGGGGTGCCAACACCGGGGAGCTGTTTTTT.